This T cell receptor (beta chain) is drawn from a study of response to subunit inactivated influenza vaccine. This clonotype was seen a few times. Its antigen is unidentified. This CDR3 is 17 amino acids long. V gave up 5 bases and J gave up 0 bases; unmatched junction bases: 7. Germline CDR1 and CDR2: MDHEN and SYDVKM. TCRdb ran MiXCR on the RT-PCR reads and lists one entry per CDR3 protein. The sample has some 600,000 distinct CDR3 sequences; 14% are singletons. Study-wide points: Only a handful of new T cells, the authors suggested, are recruited with each seasonal influenza vaccination.

The specimen comprised PBMCs from blood, sampled approximately 15 days before vaccination. The clonotype originates from a man aged 50 to 59 who received an inactivated influenza vaccine. The V gene is TRBV28, the J gene TRBJ2-6; 7 bases align to TRBD1. The CDR3 spells CASSTRYRGSGANVLTF. CDR3 nucleotides: TGTGCCAGCAGTACGCGCTACAGGGGCTCTGGGGCCAACGTCCTGACTTTC.